This paragraph covers one T cell receptor beta chain sequence. What it binds is unknown. RNA transcripts served as the template for amplifying TCR beta CDR3 regions. The primer set for the first-round RT-PCR of the TCR CDR3 was HTBI. TCRdb analysed the multiplex PCR reads with MiXCR anew, one entry per CDR3 protein. The sample holds 370,000 or so distinct CDR3 sequences; around a quarter are singletons and the top ten take 73%. The record originates from a study of T cells in Graves' hyperthyroidism and ophthalmopathy. Study outcomes and limitations: Prediction of ophthalmopathy progression came a median approximately 6 months pre-onset.

Germline-derived CDR1 and CDR2 are MNHEY and SVGEGT. The V end was cut by 2 bases, the J end by 5 bases, with 16 bases between. The CDR3 is 16 amino acids. Absent ophthalmopathy progression within 18 months defined stable Graves' hyperthyroidism. Aged 18 to 65, the patients had hyperthyroidism that was newly diagnosed and had lasted under 2 months. Fresh 10 ml peripheral blood yielded PBMCs. Sequencing was performed on blood. The source is a man aged 45 to 65 with Graves' hyperthyroidism. The V gene is TRBV6-2 or TRBV6-3, the J gene TRBJ2-1; a weak D match, TRBD1 (6 bases). The DNA of the CDR3 is TGTGCCAGCAGTTACCCGATGGCAGGGGTTAACAATGAGCAGTTCTTC. The encoded protein is CASSYPMAGVNNEQFF.